The 2 T cell receptor beta chains below come from one sample, sequenced in a study of cytomegalovirus exposure and HLA in healthy donors. The PCR ran on 60 Vbeta and 13 Jbeta primers. The repertoire was sequenced with immunoSEQ multiplex PCR; TCRdb's copy has only in-frame clones and lacks some. The table lists approximately 180,000 clones, about 80% of them singletons, with around 3.4% in the top ten. Sequencing used PBMCs. These receptors were obtained from an older woman in good health and CMV-seropositive.

This clone was detected only a few times. The chain carries TRBV19 and TRBJ2-1; 8 bases match TRBD1. The germline gives CDR1 LNHDA, CDR2 SQIVND (reference sequence). The CDR3 spans 15 residues. Trimming cost V 2 bases and J 2 bases; bases outside gene matches: 2. CDR3: CASSIQGAAYNEQFF. CDR3 coding DNA: TGTGCCAGTAGTATACAGGGGGCGGCCTACAATGAGCAGTTCTTC. The whole variable domain, filled in from reference TRBV19 and TRBJ2-1, reads DGGITQSPKYLFRKEGQNVTLSCEQNLNHDAMYWYRQDPGQGLRLIYYSQIVNDFQKGDIAEGYSVSREKKESFPLTVTSAQKNPTAFYLCASSIQGAAYNEQFFGPGTRLTVL.

A few counts support this clone. The chain links TRBV28 to TRBJ2-5; D is possibly TRBD1 (6 bases). The CDR3 sequence is 13 residues long. The V gene lost 5 bases and the J gene lost 4 bases, with 11 bases spanning the gap. The germline CDR1 and CDR2 sequences are MDHEN and SYDVKM. CDR3 DNA sequence: TGTGCCAGCAGTGGCCACAGGGTAGAGACCCAGTACTTC. This translates into CASSGHRVETQYF. The full variable domain, with the rest looked up from reference TRBV28 and TRBJ2-5, is DVKVTQSSRYLVKRTGEKVFLECVQDMDHENMFWYRQDPGLGLRLIYFSYDVKMKEKGDIPEGYSVSREKKERFSLILESASTNQTSMYLCASSGHRVETQYFGPGTRLLVL.